The clone carrying this T cell receptor (beta chain) turned up a few times. Germline V gives CDR1 DFQATT, CDR2 SNEGSKA (reference sequence). The CDR3 length is 11 residues. Trimming removed 5 bases from V and 8 bases from J, with 12 bases in between. The entry originates in a study of blood T cells in healthy people across ages. Combining a sample-barcoded 5' primer with a J-beta primer mix, a second PCR ran for roughly 6 to 11 cycles. TCRdb reanalysed the 5' RACE reads using MiXCR and keeps one entry per CDR3 protein. The sample holds more than 1 million distinct CDR3 sequences, 35% to 55% seen once.

The sequencing sample was made of blood. This TCR was sampled from a woman aged 55-69 years in good health. The chain combines TRBV20-1 with TRBJ1-2; D may be TRBD1 (5 bases). The CDR3 region is CSARGGFGYTF. CDR3 coding DNA: TGCAGTGCTCGGGGGGGTTTCGGCTACACCTTC.